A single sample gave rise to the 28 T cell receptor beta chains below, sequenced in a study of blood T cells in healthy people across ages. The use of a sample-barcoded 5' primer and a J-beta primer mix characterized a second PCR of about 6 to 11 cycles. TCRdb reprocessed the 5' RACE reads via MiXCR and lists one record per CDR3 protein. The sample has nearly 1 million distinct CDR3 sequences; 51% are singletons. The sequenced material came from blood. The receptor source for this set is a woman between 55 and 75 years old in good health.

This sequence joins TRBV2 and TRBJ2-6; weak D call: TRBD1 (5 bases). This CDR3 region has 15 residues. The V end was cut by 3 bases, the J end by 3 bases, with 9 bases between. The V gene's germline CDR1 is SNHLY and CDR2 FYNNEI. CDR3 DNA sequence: TGTGCCAGCAGTGAGGAAGGGGTTGGGGCCAACGTCCTGACTTTC. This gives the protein CASSEEGVGANVLTF.

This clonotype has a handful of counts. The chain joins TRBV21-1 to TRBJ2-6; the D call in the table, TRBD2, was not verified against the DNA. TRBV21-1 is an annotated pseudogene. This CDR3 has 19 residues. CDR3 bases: TGTGCCAGCAGCAAAGAAAGGTGGACTGGCGGGAACGGGGCCAACGTCCTGACTTTC. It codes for CASSKERWTGGNGANVLTF.

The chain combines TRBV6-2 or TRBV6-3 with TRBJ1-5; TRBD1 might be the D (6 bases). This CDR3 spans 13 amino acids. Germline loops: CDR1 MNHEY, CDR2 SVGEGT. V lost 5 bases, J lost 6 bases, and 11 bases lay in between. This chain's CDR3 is CASSKQGTQPQHF. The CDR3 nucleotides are TGTGCCAGCAGTAAACAGGGAACTCAGCCCCAGCATTTT.

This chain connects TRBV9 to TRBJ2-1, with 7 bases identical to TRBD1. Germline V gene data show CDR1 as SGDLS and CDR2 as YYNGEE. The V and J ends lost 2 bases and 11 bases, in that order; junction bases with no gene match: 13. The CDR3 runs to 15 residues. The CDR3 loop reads CASSVGMFETGKQFF. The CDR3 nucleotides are TGTGCCAGCAGCGTTGGGATGTTTGAGACAGGGAAGCAGTTCTTC.

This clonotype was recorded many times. The CDR3 sequence is CASSHLDRAKNIQYF. The CDR3 nucleotides are TGTGCCAGCAGCCATTTAGACAGGGCCAAAAACATTCAGTACTTC. The genes are TRBV4-2 and TRBJ2-4, with D perhaps TRBD1 (6 bases). The V end lost 3 bases, the J end lost 1 base, and 10 bases lay between the germline ends. The CDR3 runs to 15 residues. Looked up from germline, CDR1 is LGHNA and CDR2 is YNFKEQ.

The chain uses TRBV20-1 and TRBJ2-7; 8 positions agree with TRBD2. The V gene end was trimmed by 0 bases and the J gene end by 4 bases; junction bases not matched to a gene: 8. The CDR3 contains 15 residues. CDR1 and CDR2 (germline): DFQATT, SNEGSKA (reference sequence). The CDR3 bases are TGCAGTGCTAGAGATCTCGGGGGGGACTATTACGAGCAGTACTTC. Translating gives CSARDLGGDYYEQYF.

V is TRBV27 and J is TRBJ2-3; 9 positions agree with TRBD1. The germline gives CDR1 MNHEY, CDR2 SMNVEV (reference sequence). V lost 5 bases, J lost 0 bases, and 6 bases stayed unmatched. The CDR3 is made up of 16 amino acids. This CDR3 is CASSTGQGQSTDTQYF. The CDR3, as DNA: TGTGCCAGCAGTACGGGACAGGGACAGAGCACAGATACGCAGTATTTT.

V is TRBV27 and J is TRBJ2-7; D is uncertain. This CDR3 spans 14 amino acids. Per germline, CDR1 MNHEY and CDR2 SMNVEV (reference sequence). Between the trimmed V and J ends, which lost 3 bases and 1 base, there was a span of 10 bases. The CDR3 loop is CASSFVVTSYEQYF. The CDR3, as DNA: TGTGCCAGCAGTTTTGTTGTGACATCCTACGAGCAGTACTTC.

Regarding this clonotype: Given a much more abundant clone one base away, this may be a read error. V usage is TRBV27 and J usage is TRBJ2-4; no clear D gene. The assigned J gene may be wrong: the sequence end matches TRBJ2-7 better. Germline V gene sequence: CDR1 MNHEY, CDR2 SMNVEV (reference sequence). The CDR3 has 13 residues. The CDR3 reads CASSFSASCEQYF. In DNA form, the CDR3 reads TGTGCCAGCAGTTTCTCGGCGTCCTGCGAGCAGTACTTC.

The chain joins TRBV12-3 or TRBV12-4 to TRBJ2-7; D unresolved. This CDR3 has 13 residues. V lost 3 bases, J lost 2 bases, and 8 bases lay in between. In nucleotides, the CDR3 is TGTGCCAGCAGTTTGAACATCGCCTACGAGCAGTACTTC. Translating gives CASSLNIAYEQYF.

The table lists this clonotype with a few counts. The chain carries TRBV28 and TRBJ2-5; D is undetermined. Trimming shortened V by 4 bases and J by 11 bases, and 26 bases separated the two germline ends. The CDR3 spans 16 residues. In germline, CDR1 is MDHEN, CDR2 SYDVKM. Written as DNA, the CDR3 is TGTGCCAGCAGTTCCCTAGAGTCTCTTCGCGGTCCACATCAGTACTTC. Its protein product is CASSSLESLRGPHQYF.

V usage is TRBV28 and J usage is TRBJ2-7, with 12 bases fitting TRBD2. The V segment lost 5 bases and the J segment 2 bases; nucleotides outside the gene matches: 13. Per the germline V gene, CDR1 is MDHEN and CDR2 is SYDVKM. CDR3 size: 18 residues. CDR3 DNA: TGTGCCAGCAGTCCCCGACTAGCGGGAGATCCTTCCCCCTACGAGCAGTACTTC. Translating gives CASSPRLAGDPSPYEQYF. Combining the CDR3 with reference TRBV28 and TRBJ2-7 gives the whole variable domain DVKVTQSSRYLVKRTGEKVFLECVQDMDHENMFWYRQDPGLGLRLIYFSYDVKMKEKGDIPEGYSVSREKKERFSLILESASTNQTSMYLCASSPRLAGDPSPYEQYFGPGTRLTVT.

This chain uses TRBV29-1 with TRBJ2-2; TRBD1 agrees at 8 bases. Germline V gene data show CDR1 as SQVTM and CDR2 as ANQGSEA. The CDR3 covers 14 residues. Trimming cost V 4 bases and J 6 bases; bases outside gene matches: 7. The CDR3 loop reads CSVGRQGAAGELFF. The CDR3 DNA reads TGCAGCGTTGGGAGGCAGGGGGCGGCCGGGGAGCTGTTTTTT.

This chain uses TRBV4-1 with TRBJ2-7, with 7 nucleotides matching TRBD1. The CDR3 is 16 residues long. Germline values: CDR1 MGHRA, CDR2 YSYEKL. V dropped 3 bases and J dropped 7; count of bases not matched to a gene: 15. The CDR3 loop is CASSQPWGTAPREQYF. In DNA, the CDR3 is TGCGCCAGCAGCCAGCCCTGGGGGACAGCCCCCCGAGAGCAGTACTTC.

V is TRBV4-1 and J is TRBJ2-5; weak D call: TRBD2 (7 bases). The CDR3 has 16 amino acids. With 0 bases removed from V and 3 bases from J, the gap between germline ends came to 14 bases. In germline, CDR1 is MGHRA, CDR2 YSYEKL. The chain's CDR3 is CASSQERGGVEETQYF. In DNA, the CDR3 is TGCGCCAGCAGCCAAGAGAGAGGGGGGGTTGAAGAGACCCAGTACTTC.

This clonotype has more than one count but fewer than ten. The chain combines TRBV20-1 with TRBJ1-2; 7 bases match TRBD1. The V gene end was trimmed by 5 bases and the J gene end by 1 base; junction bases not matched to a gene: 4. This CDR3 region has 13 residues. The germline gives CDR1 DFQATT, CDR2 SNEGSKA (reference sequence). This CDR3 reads CSAVGQINYGYTF. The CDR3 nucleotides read TGCAGTGCTGTGGGACAGATTAACTATGGCTACACCTTC.

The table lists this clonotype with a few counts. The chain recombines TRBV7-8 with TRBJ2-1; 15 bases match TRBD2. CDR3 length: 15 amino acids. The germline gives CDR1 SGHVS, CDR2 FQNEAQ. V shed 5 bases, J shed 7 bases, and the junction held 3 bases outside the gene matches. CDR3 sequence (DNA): TGTGCCAGCAGCCCGGGGACTAGCGGGGGGAATGAGCAGTTCTTC. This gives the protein CASSPGTSGGNEQFF. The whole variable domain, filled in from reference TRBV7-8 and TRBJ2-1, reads GAGVSQSPRYKVAKRGQDVALRCDPISGHVSLFWYQQALGQGPEFLTYFQNEAQLDKSGLPSDRFFAERPEGSVSTLKIQRTQQEDSAVYLCASSPGTSGGNEQFFGPGTRLTVL.

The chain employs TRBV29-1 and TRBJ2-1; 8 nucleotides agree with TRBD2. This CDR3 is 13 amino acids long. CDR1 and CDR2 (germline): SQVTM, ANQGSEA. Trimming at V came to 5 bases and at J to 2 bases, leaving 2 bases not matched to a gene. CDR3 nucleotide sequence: TGCAGCGTTCCGGGACTAGCCTACAATGAGCAGTTCTTC. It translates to CSVPGLAYNEQFF.

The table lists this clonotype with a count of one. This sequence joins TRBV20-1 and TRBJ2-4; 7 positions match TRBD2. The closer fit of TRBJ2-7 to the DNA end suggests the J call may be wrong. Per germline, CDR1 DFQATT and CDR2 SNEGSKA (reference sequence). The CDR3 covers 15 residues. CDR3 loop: CSARDLAGVGYEQYF. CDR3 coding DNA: TGCAGTGCTAGAGATCTCGCGGGAGTCGGATACGAGCAGTACTTC.

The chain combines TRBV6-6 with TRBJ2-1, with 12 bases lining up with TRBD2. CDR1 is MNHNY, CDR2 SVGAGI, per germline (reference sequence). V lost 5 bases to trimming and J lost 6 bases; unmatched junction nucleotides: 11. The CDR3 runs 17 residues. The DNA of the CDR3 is TGTGCCAGCAGTCAACCCGTACTAGCGGGAGGTGGCAATGAGCAGTTCTTC. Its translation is CASSQPVLAGGGNEQFF.

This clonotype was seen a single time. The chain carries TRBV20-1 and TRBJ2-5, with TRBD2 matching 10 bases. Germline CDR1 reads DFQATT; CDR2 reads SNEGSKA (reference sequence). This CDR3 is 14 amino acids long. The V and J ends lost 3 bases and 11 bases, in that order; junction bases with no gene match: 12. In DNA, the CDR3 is TGCAGTGCTAGCCCAGGGTGGACTAGCGGCACACAGTACTTC. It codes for CSASPGWTSGTQYF.

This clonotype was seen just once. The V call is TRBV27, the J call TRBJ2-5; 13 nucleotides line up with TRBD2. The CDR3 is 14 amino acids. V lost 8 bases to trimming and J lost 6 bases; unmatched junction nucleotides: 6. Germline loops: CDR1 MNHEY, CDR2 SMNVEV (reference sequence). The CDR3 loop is CASRTSGSVKTQYF. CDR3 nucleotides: TGTGCCAGCCGGACTAGCGGGAGTGTGAAGACCCAGTACTTC.

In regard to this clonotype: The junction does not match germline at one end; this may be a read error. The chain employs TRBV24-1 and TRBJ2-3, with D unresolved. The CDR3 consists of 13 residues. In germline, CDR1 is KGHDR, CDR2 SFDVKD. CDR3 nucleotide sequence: TGTGCCACCTACGACTCCAGCACAGATTCGCAGTATTTT. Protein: CATYDSSTDSQYF.

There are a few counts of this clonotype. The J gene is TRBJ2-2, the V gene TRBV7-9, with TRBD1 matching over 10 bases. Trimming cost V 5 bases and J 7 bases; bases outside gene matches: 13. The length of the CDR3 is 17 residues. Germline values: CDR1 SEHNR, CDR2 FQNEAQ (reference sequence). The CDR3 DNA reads TGTGCCAGCAGCCTGACGCTGACAGGGGGCTGGAGCGGGGAGCTGTTTTTT. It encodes CASSLTLTGGWSGELFF.

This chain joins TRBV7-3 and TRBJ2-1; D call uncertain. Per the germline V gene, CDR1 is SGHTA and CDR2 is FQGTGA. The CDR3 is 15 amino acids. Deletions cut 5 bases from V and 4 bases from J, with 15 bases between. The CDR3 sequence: CASSRLGDRYNEQFF. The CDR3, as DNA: TGTGCCAGCAGCCGCCTTGGTGACCGGTACAATGAGCAGTTCTTC.

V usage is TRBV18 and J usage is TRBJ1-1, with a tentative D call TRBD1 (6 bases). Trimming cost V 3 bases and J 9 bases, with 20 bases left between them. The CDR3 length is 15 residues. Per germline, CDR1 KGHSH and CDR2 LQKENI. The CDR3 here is CASSPGTGQSGKAFF. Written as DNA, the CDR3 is TGTGCCAGCTCACCGGGAACAGGGCAATCGGGCAAAGCTTTCTTT.

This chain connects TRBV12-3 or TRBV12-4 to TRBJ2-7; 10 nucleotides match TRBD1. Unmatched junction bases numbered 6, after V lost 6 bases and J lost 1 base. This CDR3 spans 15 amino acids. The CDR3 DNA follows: TGTGCCAGCAGGCGCCGGGACAGGGGATCCTACGAGCAGTACTTC. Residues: CASRRRDRGSYEQYF.

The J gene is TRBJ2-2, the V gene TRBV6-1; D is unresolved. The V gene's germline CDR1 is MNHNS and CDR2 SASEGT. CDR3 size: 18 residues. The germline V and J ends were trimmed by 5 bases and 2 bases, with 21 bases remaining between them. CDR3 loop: CASSIQENMAENTGELFF. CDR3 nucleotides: TGTGCCAGCAGTATTCAGGAAAATATGGCAGAAAACACCGGGGAGCTGTTTTTT.